The subject of this entry is one T cell receptor beta chain. Its target is not known. Findings of the study overall: Tumor-infiltrating Treg TCR alpha and beta sequences overlapped most with tumor naive CD4+ T cells, then blood naive.

Naive CD4+ cells had CD25+ Tregs removed. CDR3 length: 16 residues. J lost 2 bases, V lost 3 bases, and 2 bases had no gene match. Germline CDR1 reads SGHRS; CDR2 reads YFSETQ. TCRdb re-called the 5' RACE reads with MiXCR, one entry per CDR3 protein. The sample yields roughly 56,000 distinct CDR3 sequences, roughly 30% seen once. The sequencing sample was made of tumor-infiltrating naive CD4+ T cells sorted from the breast tumor. Specified subset: naive CD4+ T cells, CD4+CD45RA+CD25-. The chain couples TRBV5-1 to TRBJ2-2; TRBD2 matches at 12 bases. The receptor's source is a female donor with breast cancer. CDR3 protein: CASSSLAGGNTGELFF. CDR3 sequence (DNA): TGCGCCAGCAGCTCACTAGCGGGGGGCAACACCGGGGAGCTGTTTTTT.